The rows below give T cell receptor beta chains drawn from one sample of a study of blood T cell repertoires in COVID-19. The table came from immunoSEQ multiplex PCR; TCRdb's copy has only in-frame clones and leaves some out. The sample gives around 92,000 clones, more than 80% of which show up once; around 29% is in the top ten. The sample taken for sequencing was peripheral blood. These TCRs come from an elderly woman with acute or convalescent COVID-19. The CDR3 runs from the conserved cysteine through the conserved F or W. A D gene is named only where the DNA matches it firmly. Not all rows give a size; the values are once, few, many and, for expanded clones, a class.

d_gene | abundance | j_gene | v_gene | CDR3aa | CDR3nt
TRBD2 | NA | TRBJ2-7 | TRBV3-1/TRBV3-2 | CASSPTSDDYEQYF | TGTGCCAGCAGCCCGACTAGCGACGACTACGAGCAGTACTTC
TRBD1 | NA | TRBJ1-4 | TRBV5-1 | CASSAPGQVNEKLFF | TGCGCCAGCAGCGCCCCGGGACAGGTTAATGAAAAACTGTTTTTT
NA | NA | TRBJ1-2 | TRBV12-3/TRBV12-4 | CASRPTGDTGYTF | TGTGCCAGCAGGCCGACTGGGGACACTGGCTACACCTTC
TRBD2 | NA | TRBJ2-7 | TRBV7-2 | CASSLALAGLYEQYF | TGTGCCAGCAGCCTGGCGCTAGCGGGACTCTACGAGCAGTACTTC
NA | NA | TRBJ2-1 | TRBV19 | CASSSEVAGYNEQFF | TGTGCCAGTAGTTCCGAAGTCGCGGGTTACAATGAGCAGTTCTTC
TRBD2 | NA | TRBJ2-7 | TRBV19 | CASSLISGRSYEQYF | TGTGCCAGTAGTTTAATTAGCGGGAGGTCCTACGAGCAGTACTTC
NA | NA | TRBJ2-5 | TRBV28 | CASRLEYQETQYF | TGTGCCAGCAGGTTAGAGTACCAAGAGACCCAGTACTTC
TRBD1 | few | TRBJ1-5 | TRBV7-9 | CASSLDREDQPQHF | TGTGCCAGCAGCTTGGACAGGGAGGATCAGCCCCAGCATTTT
NA | NA | TRBJ1-2 | TRBV6-1 | CASSEKGLIGYTF | TGTGCCAGCAGTGAAAAGGGACTCATCGGCTACACCTTC
TRBD2 | NA | TRBJ2-5 | TRBV5-1 | CASSLAVSGLQETQYF | TGCGCCAGCAGCTTGGCAGTTAGCGGGCTTCAAGAGACCCAGTACTTC
NA | once | TRBJ2-5 | TRBV2 | CASSERSSAETQYF | TGTGCCAGCAGTGAAAGGTCCAGCGCAGAGACCCAGTACTTC
TRBD1 | NA | TRBJ1-3 | TRBV29-1 | CSVVEGARGNTIYF | TGCAGCGTTGTGGAGGGGGCAAGAGGAAACACCATATATTTT
NA | NA | TRBJ2-7 | TRBV3-1/TRBV3-2 | CASSPFDRDSYEQYF | TGTGCCAGCAGCCCCTTCGACCGGGACTCCTACGAGCAGTACTTC
NA | NA | TRBJ2-7 | TRBV21-1 | CASSKGSGKGWVKAGGLTYEQYF | TGTGCCAGCAGCAAAGGGAGCGGCAAGGGGTGGGTTAAAGCGGGAGGATTAACCTACGAGCAGTACTTC
NA | NA | TRBJ1-5 | TRBV7-6 | CASSLGTDFSGPQHF | TGTGCCAGCAGCTTAGGGACAGACTTTTCGGGGCCCCAGCATTTT
NA | NA | TRBJ2-7 | TRBV23-1 | CASSLRVTSYEQYF | TGCGCCAGCAGTCTCCGGGTTACGTCCTACGAGCAGTACTTC
NA | NA | TRBJ1-5 | TRBV6-1 | CASSEASGGQPQHF | TGTGCCAGCAGTGAAGCCTCAGGAGGCCAGCCCCAGCATTTT
NA | NA | TRBJ2-2 | TRBV12-1 | CASSIGLAGGPTGELFF | TGTGCCAGCAGCATCGGACTAGCGGGAGGGCCCACCGGGGAGCTGTTTTTT
NA | NA | TRBJ1-1 | TRBV7-9 | CASSLQGGVNTEAFF | TGTGCCAGCAGCTTACAGGGTGGAGTGAACACTGAAGCTTTCTTT
TRBD1 | NA | TRBJ1-2 | TRBV10-3 | CAISEQPADRANYGYTF | TGTGCCATCAGTGAGCAACCGGCGGACAGGGCAAACTATGGCTACACCTTC
NA | NA | TRBJ1-4 | TRBV5-4 | CASSLSPGVEEKLFF | TGTGCCAGCAGCTTGTCCCCGGGGGTCGAGGAAAAACTGTTTTTT
TRBD2 | NA | TRBJ2-3 | TRBV2 | CASRPQTSGTDTQYF | TGTGCCAGCAGACCCCAGACTAGCGGCACAGATACGCAGTATTTT
NA | NA | TRBJ1-4 | TRBV18 | CASSPLGHGNEKLFF | TGTGCCAGCTCACCATTGGGGCACGGTAATGAAAAACTGTTTTTT
NA | NA | TRBJ1-3 | TRBV25-1 | CASSESGSGNTIYF | TGTGCCAGCAGTGAATCAGGATCTGGAAACACCATATATTTT
TRBD1 | NA | TRBJ2-7 | TRBV3-1/TRBV3-2 | CASSPKDRGLLYEQYF | TGTGCCAGCAGCCCCAAAGACAGGGGGCTTTTGTACGAGCAGTACTTC
NA | NA | TRBJ2-7 | TRBV6-5 | CASKSYEQYF | TGTGCCAGCAAGAGCTACGAGCAGTACTTC
NA | NA | TRBJ2-1 | TRBV5-4 | CASRLAEGSYNEQFF | TGTGCCAGCAGGCTAGCTGAGGGCTCCTACAATGAGCAGTTCTTC
TRBD2 | once | TRBJ2-1 | TRBV11-2 | CASSQTGTTNEQFF | TGTGCCAGCAGCCAAACCGGGACTACCAATGAGCAGTTCTTC
NA | NA | TRBJ2-7 | TRBV6-2/TRBV6-3 | CASSYRRGYYEQYF | TGTGCCAGCAGTTACAGGCGGGGTTACTACGAGCAGTACTTC
NA | NA | TRBJ2-1 | TRBV9 | CASSAVLSVNEQFF | TGTGCCAGCAGCGCCGTTTTGTCGGTCAATGAGCAGTTCTTC
TRBD2 | NA | TRBJ2-7 | TRBV3-1/TRBV3-2 | CASSRLAAGGFGEQYF | TGTGCCAGCAGCCGCCTTGCAGCGGGAGGGTTTGGCGAGCAGTACTTC
TRBD2 | NA | TRBJ2-3 | TRBV10-3 | CAISERLAGRDTQYF | TGTGCCATCAGTGAGCGACTAGCGGGACGGGATACGCAGTATTTT
NA | NA | TRBJ2-2 | TRBV2 | CASSRGNPGELFF | TGTGCCAGCTCTAGGGGGAACCCCGGGGAGCTGTTTTTT
TRBD1 | NA | TRBJ1-2 | TRBV7-8 | CASTSTGNYGYTF | TGTGCCAGCACGTCGACAGGGAACTATGGCTACACCTTC
TRBD1 | NA | TRBJ2-7 | TRBV9 | CASSVVVTGGSYEQYF | TGTGCCAGCAGCGTAGTAGTAACAGGGGGATCCTACGAGCAGTACTTC
TRBD2 | NA | TRBJ2-3 | TRBV4-1 | CASSARLAGLSTDTQYF | TGCGCCAGCAGCGCGCGACTAGCGGGATTAAGCACAGATACGCAGTATTTT
TRBD1 | NA | TRBJ2-5 | TRBV20-1 | CSASSDRGQETQYF | TGCAGTGCTAGTTCGGACAGGGGGCAAGAGACCCAGTACTTC
NA | NA | TRBJ1-6 | TRBV5-1 | CASSLAPSSPLHF | TGCGCCAGCAGCTTGGCCCCGAGCTCACCCCTCCACTTT
TRBD2 | few | TRBJ2-7 | TRBV10-3 | CAISGTSGIYEQYF | TGTGCCATCAGTGGGACTAGCGGGATCTACGAGCAGTACTTC
NA | NA | TRBJ2-7 | TRBV12-2 | CASHLEQSPGTSATYEQYF | TGTGCAAGTCACCTAGAACAGAGTCCCGGGACTAGCGCTACCTACGAGCAGTACTTC
NA | NA | TRBJ2-3 | TRBV18 | CASSPPDNADTQYF | TGTGCCAGCTCACCACCGGACAACGCAGATACGCAGTATTTT
NA | NA | TRBJ2-7 | TRBV7-2 | CASSSYRRDLYEQYF | TGTGCCAGCAGCTCTTATAGGAGGGACTTGTACGAGCAGTACTTC
NA | NA | TRBJ1-1 | TRBV14 | CASSHANLGGRTEAFF | TGTGCCAGCAGCCATGCAAACTTGGGGGGGCGGACTGAAGCTTTCTTT
TRBD1 | once | TRBJ2-1 | TRBV7-2 | CASSSRQGWNEQFF | TGTGCCAGCAGCTCTAGACAGGGATGGAATGAGCAGTTCTTC
TRBD2 | NA | TRBJ2-3 | TRBV7-3 | CASSLLAGTDTQYF | TGTGCCAGCAGCTTACTAGCGGGCACAGATACGCAGTATTTT
NA | NA | TRBJ1-5 | TRBV11-2 | CASSPNTNQPQHF | TGTGCCAGCAGTCCTAATACCAATCAGCCCCAGCATTTT
NA | NA | TRBJ2-1 | TRBV19 | CASSPRTQFYNEQFF | TGTGCCAGTAGTCCAAGGACACAATTCTACAATGAGCAGTTCTTC
TRBD2 | NA | TRBJ2-5 | TRBV24-1 | CATSDSSTLGTSGSYETQYF | TGTGCCACCAGTGATTCCTCAACTCTTGGGACTAGCGGGAGCTATGAGACCCAGTACTTC